The 22 T cell receptor beta chains given below trace back to one sample, sequenced in a study of T-cell reconstitution after alpha-beta-depleted transplantation in children. Unique molecular identifiers were incorporated into the prepared TCRbeta library. TCRdb re-analysed the PCR reads in MiXCR, keeping a single row per CDR3 protein. The data contain almost 400,000 distinct CDR3 sequences, roughly 20% of them singletons. The sample consisted of PBMCs from the stem cell graft donor, taken from the stem cell graft. The source of these receptors is a human donor who donated a stem cell graft to a child with acute myeloid leukemia.

This clonotype was observed many times. This chain connects TRBV7-9 to TRBJ2-7; 9 bases are a match to TRBD1. With 6 bases clipped from V and 6 bases from J, the junction kept 6 bases outside the gene matches. Germline loops: CDR1 SEHNR, CDR2 FQNEAQ (reference sequence). The CDR3 runs 13 residues. The CDR3 DNA reads TGTGCCAGCAGGCCCACAGGGGGCGGCGAGCAGTACTTC. This encodes CASRPTGGGEQYF. Full variable domain (missing parts from reference TRBV7-9 and TRBJ2-7): DTGVSQNPRHKITKRGQNVTFRCDPISEHNRLYWYRQTLGQGPEFLTYFQNEAQLEKSRLLSDRFSAERPKGSFSTLEIQRTEQGDSAMYLCASRPTGGGEQYFGPGTRLTVT.

This clonotype was counted between two and nine times. The gene calls are TRBV5-1 and TRBJ2-3, with D unresolved. CDR1 is SGHRS and CDR2 is YFSETQ in the germline V gene. Deletions cut 0 bases from V and 2 bases from J, with 4 bases between. This CDR3 spans 13 amino acids. CDR3 protein: CASSLVVTDTQYF. DNA for the CDR3: TGCGCCAGCAGCTTGGTGGTCACAGATACGCAGTATTTT.

The V gene is TRBV12-3 or TRBV12-4, the J gene TRBJ2-7; TRBD2 matches at 15 bases. This CDR3 comprises 15 residues. With V trimmed by 6 bases and J by 4 bases, 4 bases remained unmatched. CDR3 loop: CASSNGLAGGYEQYF. In nucleotides, the CDR3 is TGTGCCAGCAGCAACGGACTAGCGGGAGGGTACGAGCAGTACTTC.

This clonotype has just a few counts. The chain has TRBV15 and TRBJ1-2, with D possibly being TRBD1 (6 bases). Per germline, CDR1 LNHNV and CDR2 YYDKDF (reference sequence). The CDR3 covers 15 residues. Between the trimmed V and J ends, which lost 4 bases and 0 bases, there was a span of 12 bases. In nucleotides, the CDR3 is TGTGCCACCAGCACCCCTGGGACATCTAACTATGGCTACACCTTC. It specifies CATSTPGTSNYGYTF.

This clonotype was picked up a small number of times. V gene TRBV5-1 combines with J gene TRBJ2-7, with 9 nucleotides matching TRBD2. The CDR3 sequence is 17 residues long. J gave up 4 bases and V 1 base, and 12 bases lay outside the gene matches. CDR1 is SGHRS and CDR2 is YFSETQ in the germline V gene. In DNA, the CDR3 is TGCGCCAGCAGCTTGTCTAGACTAGCGGTGAGGGGGTACGAGCAGTACTTC. Amino acids: CASSLSRLAVRGYEQYF.

The chain couples TRBV10-2 to TRBJ2-5; D might be TRBD2 (5 bases). Germline V gives CDR1 WSHSY, CDR2 SAAADI. CDR3 length equals 14 residues. V dropped 2 bases and J dropped 0 bases, with 7 bases sitting between them. The CDR3 nucleotides are TGCGCCAGCAGTGAGATGGGAGACCAAGAGACCCAGTACTTC. This codes for CASSEMGDQETQYF.

The chain employs TRBV28 and TRBJ2-4, with a weak D call TRBD2 (5 bases). V was shortened by 4 bases and J by 0 bases, with 28 bases between the two germline ends. Germline CDR1 reads MDHEN; CDR2 reads SYDVKM. This CDR3 has 21 residues. The CDR3 nucleotides are TGTGCCAGCAGTTCGCAACAACTAGTAACCGATCCATTCCCAGCCAAAAACATTCAGTACTTC. This codes for CASSSQQLVTDPFPAKNIQYF.

This clonotype was detected a few times. V and J are TRBV5-1 and TRBJ1-1; 9 positions agree with TRBD1. Trimming removed 6 bases from V and 0 bases from J; junction bases left unmatched: 9. The CDR3 totals 16 residues. Germline assignment: CDR1 SGHRS and CDR2 YFSETQ. CDR3 amino acids: CASTLGTGPMNTEAFF. In DNA form, the CDR3 reads TGCGCCAGCACCTTAGGGACAGGGCCGATGAACACTGAAGCTTTCTTT.

The rearrangement uses TRBV27 and TRBJ2-1, with unresolved D. Trimming removed 3 bases from V and 3 bases from J, with 9 bases in between. Germline loops: CDR1 MNHEY, CDR2 SMNVEV (reference sequence). The CDR3 spans 14 residues. The CDR3 nucleotides are TGTGCCAGCAGTTTGGCTGAGTACTACAATGAGCAGTTCTTC. The encoded protein is CASSLAEYYNEQFF.

V gene TRBV4-2 combines with J gene TRBJ2-7, with D perhaps matching TRBD1 (6 bases). Trimming removed 2 bases from V and 5 bases from J, with 13 bases in between. CDR1 LGHNA and CDR2 YNFKEQ come from the germline V gene. The CDR3 totals 14 residues. Written as DNA, the CDR3 is TGTGCCAGCAGCCAAACAGGGAGTGGAAACGAGCAGTACTTC. As protein: CASSQTGSGNEQYF.

The chain carries TRBV15 and TRBJ2-1; 7 nucleotides align to TRBD1. The V gene end was trimmed by 1 base and the J gene end by 6 bases; junction bases not matched to a gene: 15. Germline V gives CDR1 LNHNV, CDR2 YYDKDF (reference sequence). The CDR3 runs to 18 residues. The CDR3 DNA sequence: TGTGCCACCAGCAGAGTATACAGGGAAAGGGGGCAGCCCAATGAGCAGTTCTTC. This codes for CATSRVYRERGQPNEQFF.

This clonotype showed up just a few times. The rearrangement uses TRBV29-1 and TRBJ1-1; tentatively, D is TRBD1 (5 bases). CDR1 SQVTM and CDR2 ANQGSEA come from the germline V gene. V lost 4 bases and J 5 bases, leaving 11 bases between the germline ends. The length of the CDR3 is 12 residues. CDR3 sequence (DNA): TGCAGCGTTGGACACGCAGGGACTGAAGCTTTCTTT. Protein product: CSVGHAGTEAFF. The full variable domain, in which reference TRBV29-1 and TRBJ1-1 provide the parts outside the CDR3, is SAVISQKPSRDICQRGTSLTIQCQVDSQVTMMFWYRQQPGQSLTLIATANQGSEATYESGFVIDKFPISRPNLTFSTLTVSNMSPEDSSIYLCSVGHAGTEAFFGQGTRLTVV.

The V and J genes are TRBV27 and TRBJ2-7; no definite D call. V lost 2 bases to trimming and J lost 3 bases, with 17 bases between them. In germline, CDR1 is MNHEY, CDR2 SMNVEV (reference sequence). CDR3 length equals 16 residues. CDR3 DNA: TGTGCCAGCAGTTTACGAAGGCAGAGTGGCCGCTACGAGCAGTACTTC. As protein: CASSLRRQSGRYEQYF.

This clonotype has just a few counts. CDR3 DNA sequence: TGCAGTGCTGTAACCCGGGACAGGGGGAATGGGGAGCAGTACTTC. Protein: CSAVTRDRGNGEQYF. V usage is TRBV20-1 and J usage is TRBJ2-7; 11 bases are shared with TRBD1. Germline CDR1 DFQATT, CDR2 SNEGSKA (reference sequence). The V segment lost 5 bases and the J segment 7 bases; nucleotides outside the gene matches: 13. The CDR3 spans 15 residues.

This clonotype was counted at least ten times. The rearrangement links TRBV20-1 to TRBJ1-6; 7 bases are a match to TRBD1. V lost 6 bases to trimming and J lost 6 bases; unmatched junction nucleotides: 8. The CDR3 has 14 amino acids. CDR1 and CDR2 from the germline V gene are DFQATT and SNEGSKA (reference sequence). The CDR3 reads CSAPTPGGNSPLHF. The CDR3 DNA is TGCAGTGCCCCTACCCCAGGGGGTAATTCACCCCTCCACTTT.

The V and J genes are TRBV12-3 or TRBV12-4 and TRBJ2-7; 9 bases match TRBD2. The length of the CDR3 is 13 residues. Unmatched junction bases numbered 7, after V lost 7 bases and J lost 6 bases. The CDR3, as DNA: TGTGCCAGCAACCTAGCGGGGTTGCGCGAGCAGTACTTC. This codes for CASNLAGLREQYF.

The chain couples TRBV11-2 to TRBJ2-7, with no clear D. Germline V gene lookup returns CDR1 SGHAT and CDR2 FQNNGV. The CDR3 is 13 amino acids. The V and J ends lost 5 bases and 0 bases respectively, with 8 bases between them. The CDR3 loop is CASSPLDSYEQYF. In nucleotides, the CDR3 is TGTGCCAGCAGCCCATTAGACTCCTACGAGCAGTACTTC.

The chain carries TRBV5-6 and TRBJ2-5; D unclear. This CDR3 has 13 amino acids. The germline V gene has CDR1 SGHDT and CDR2 YYEEEE. Trimming pared 4 bases from V and 5 bases from J, leaving 12 bases between. CDR3 in DNA: TGTGCCAGCAGCGGGTCCGAGTGGGAGACCCAGTACTTC. Translating it yields CASSGSEWETQYF.

In its sample, this clonotype was seen a few times. The chain has TRBV10-3 and TRBJ2-7; either TRBD1 or TRBD2 may fit D (5 bases each). CDR1 ENHRY and CDR2 SYGVKD come from the germline V gene. The CDR3 totals 14 residues. V was trimmed by 11 bases and J by 1 base, leaving 18 bases between them. This CDR3 reads CASGSGFASYEQYF. CDR3 DNA: TGTGCCTCAGGGTCGGGGTTCGCGTCCTACGAGCAGTACTTC.

This clonotype was observed a few times. V gene TRBV28 combines with J gene TRBJ2-7, with a weak D call TRBD2 (6 bases). Looked up from germline, CDR1 is MDHEN and CDR2 is SYDVKM. The CDR3 contains 12 residues. V shed 6 bases and J shed 3 bases, with 9 bases lying between them. This chain's CDR3 is CASRWTNYEQYF. CDR3 coding DNA: TGTGCCAGCAGATGGACTAACTACGAGCAGTACTTC.

This clonotype was picked up a small number of times. The J gene is TRBJ2-4, the V gene TRBV12-3 or TRBV12-4; D uncertain. There are 18 residues in the CDR3. Trimming stripped 3 bases from V and 0 bases from J, with 18 bases between. CDR3 sequence: CASSFFPTYALAKNIQYF. The CDR3, as DNA: TGTGCCAGCAGTTTTTTTCCCACATACGCTCTAGCCAAAAACATTCAGTACTTC.

This clonotype was observed at least ten times. The rearrangement links TRBV29-1 to TRBJ2-1; TRBD1 matches 9 bases. The trim removed 4 bases at V and 9 bases at J, leaving 10 bases unmatched. From germline, CDR1 is SQVTM and CDR2 ANQGSEA. The CDR3 has 14 amino acids. CDR3 sequence: CSVVRGTGRSEQFF. In nucleotides, the CDR3 is TGCAGCGTTGTTAGGGGGACAGGGCGCAGTGAGCAGTTCTTC.